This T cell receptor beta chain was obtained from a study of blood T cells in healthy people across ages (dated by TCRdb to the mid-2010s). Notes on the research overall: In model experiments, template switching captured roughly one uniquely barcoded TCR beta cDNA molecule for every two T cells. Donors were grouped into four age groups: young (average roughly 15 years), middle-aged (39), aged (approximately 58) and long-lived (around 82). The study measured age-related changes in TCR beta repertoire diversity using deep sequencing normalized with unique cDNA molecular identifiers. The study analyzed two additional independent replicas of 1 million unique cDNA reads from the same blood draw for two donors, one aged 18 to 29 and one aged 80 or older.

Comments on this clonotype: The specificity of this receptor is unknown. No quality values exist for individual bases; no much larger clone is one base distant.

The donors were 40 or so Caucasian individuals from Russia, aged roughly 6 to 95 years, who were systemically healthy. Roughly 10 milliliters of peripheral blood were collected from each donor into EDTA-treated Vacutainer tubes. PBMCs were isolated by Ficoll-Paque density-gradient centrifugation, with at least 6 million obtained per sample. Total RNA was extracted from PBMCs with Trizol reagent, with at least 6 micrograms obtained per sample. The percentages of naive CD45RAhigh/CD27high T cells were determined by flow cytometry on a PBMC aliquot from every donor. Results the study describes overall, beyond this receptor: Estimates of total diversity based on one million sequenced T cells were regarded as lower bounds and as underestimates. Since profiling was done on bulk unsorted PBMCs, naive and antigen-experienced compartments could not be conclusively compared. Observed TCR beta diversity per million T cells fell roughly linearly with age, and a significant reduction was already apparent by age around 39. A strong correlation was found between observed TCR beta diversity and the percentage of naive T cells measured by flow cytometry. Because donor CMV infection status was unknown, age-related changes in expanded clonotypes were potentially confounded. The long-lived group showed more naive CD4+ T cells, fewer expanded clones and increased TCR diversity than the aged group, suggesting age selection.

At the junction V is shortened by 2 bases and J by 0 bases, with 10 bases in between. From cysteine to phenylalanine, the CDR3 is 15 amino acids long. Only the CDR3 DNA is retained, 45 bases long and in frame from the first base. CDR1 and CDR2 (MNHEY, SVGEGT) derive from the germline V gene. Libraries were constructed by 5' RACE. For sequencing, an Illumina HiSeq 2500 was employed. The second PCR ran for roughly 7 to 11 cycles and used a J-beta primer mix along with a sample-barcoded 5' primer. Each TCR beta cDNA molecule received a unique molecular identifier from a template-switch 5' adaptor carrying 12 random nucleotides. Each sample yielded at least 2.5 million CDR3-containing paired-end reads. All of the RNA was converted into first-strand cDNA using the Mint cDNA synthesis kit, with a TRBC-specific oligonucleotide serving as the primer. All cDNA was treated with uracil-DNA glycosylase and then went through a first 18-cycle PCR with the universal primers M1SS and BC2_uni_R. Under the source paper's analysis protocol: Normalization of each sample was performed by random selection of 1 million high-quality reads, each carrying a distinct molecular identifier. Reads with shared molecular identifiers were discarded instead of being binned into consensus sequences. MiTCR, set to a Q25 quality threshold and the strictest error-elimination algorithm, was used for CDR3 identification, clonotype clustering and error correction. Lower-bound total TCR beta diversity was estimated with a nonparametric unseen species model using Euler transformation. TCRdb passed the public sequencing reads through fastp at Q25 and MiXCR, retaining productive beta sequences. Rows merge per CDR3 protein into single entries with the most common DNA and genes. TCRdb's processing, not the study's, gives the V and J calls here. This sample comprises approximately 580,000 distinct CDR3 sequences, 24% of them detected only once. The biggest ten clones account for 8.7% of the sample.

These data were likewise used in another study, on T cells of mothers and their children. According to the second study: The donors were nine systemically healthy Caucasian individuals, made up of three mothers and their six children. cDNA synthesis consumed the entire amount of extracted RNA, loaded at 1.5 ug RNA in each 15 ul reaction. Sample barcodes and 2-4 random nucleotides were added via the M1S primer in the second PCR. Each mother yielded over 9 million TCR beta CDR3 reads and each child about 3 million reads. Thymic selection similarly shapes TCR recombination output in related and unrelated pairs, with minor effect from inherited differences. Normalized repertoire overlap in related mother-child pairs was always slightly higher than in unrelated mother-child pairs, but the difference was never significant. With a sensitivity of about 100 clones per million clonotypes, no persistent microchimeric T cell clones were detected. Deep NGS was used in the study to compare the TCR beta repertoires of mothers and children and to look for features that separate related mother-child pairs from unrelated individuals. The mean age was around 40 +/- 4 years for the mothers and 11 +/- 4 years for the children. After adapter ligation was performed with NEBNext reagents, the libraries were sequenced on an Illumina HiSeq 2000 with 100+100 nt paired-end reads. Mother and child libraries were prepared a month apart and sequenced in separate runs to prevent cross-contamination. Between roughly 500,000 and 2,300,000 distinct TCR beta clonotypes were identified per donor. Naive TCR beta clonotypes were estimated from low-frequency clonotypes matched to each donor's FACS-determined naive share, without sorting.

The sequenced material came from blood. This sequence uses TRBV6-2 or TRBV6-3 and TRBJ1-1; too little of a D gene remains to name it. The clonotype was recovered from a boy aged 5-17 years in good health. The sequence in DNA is TGTGCCAGCAGTTACCCGATCGGACTGAACACTGAAGCTTTCTTT. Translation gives CASSYPIGLNTEAFF.